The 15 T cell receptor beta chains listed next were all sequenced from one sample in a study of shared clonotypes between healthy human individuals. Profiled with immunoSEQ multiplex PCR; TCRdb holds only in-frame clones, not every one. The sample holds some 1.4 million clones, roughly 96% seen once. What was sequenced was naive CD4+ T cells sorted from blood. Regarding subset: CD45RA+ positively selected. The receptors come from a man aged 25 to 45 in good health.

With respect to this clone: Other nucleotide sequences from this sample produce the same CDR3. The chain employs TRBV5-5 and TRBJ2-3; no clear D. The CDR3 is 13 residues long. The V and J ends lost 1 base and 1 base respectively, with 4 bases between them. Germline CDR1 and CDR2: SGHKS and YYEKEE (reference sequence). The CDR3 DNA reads TGTGCCAGCAGCTTGAGTGGCACAGATACGCAGTATTTT. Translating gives CASSLSGTDTQYF.

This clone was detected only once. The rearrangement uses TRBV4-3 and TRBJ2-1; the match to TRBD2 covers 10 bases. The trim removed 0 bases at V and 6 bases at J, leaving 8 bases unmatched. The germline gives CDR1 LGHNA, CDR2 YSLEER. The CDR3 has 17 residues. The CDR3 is CASSQEATSGHANEQFF. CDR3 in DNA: TGCGCCAGCAGCCAAGAAGCGACTAGCGGGCATGCCAATGAGCAGTTCTTC.

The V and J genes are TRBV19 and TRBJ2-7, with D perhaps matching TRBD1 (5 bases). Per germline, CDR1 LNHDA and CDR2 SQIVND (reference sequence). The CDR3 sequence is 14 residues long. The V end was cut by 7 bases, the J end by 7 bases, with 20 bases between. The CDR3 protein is CASTNTRTPTEQYF. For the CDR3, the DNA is TGTGCCAGTACCAATACCCGGACACCTACGGAGCAGTACTTC.

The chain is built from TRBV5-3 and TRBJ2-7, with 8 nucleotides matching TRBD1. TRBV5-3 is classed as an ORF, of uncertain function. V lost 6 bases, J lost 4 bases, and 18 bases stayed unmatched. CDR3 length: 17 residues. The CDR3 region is CARNLGQAIPTTYEQYF. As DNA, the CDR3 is TGTGCCAGAAATTTGGGACAGGCAATCCCTACGACTTACGAGCAGTACTTC.

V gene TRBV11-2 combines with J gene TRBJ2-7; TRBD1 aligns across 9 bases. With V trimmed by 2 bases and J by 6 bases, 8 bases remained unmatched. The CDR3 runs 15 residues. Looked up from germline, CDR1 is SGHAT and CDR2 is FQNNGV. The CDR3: CASSLTGTGITEQYF. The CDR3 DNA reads TGTGCCAGCAGCTTAACCGGGACAGGGATCACCGAGCAGTACTTC.

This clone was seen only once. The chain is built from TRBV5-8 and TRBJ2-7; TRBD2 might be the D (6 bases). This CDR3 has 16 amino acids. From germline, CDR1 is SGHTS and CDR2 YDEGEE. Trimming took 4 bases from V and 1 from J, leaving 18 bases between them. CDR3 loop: CASSRGWGPSSYEQYF. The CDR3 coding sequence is TGTGCCAGCAGCCGGGGGTGGGGACCCTCATCCTACGAGCAGTACTTC.

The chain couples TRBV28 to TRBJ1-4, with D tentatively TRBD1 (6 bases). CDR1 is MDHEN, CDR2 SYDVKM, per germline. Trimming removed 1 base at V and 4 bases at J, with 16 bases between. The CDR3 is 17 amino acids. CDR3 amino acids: CASSLYQQVQGNEKLFF. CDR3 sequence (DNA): TGTGCCAGCAGTTTATATCAACAAGTACAGGGTAATGAAAAACTGTTTTTT.

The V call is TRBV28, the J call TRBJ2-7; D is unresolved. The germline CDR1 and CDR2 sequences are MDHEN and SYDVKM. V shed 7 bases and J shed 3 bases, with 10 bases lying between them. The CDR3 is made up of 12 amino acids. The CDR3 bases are TGTGCCAGCAACCAGGTGAACTACGAGCAGTACTTC. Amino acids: CASNQVNYEQYF.

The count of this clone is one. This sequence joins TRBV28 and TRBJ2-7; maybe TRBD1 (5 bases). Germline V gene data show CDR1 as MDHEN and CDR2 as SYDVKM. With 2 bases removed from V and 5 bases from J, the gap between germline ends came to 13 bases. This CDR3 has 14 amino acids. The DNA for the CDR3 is TGTGCCAGCAGTTTACTAGTGGCAGGGAACGAGCAGTACTTC. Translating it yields CASSLLVAGNEQYF.

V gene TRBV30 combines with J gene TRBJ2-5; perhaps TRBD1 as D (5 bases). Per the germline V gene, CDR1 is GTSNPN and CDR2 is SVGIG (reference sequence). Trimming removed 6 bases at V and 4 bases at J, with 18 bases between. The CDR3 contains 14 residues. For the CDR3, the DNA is TGTGCCTGTGACAGTTCCCACCAGGGAGAGACCCAGTACTTC. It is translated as CACDSSHQGETQYF. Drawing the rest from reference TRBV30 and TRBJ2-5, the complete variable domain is SQTIHQWPATLVQPVGSPLSLECTVEGTSNPNLYWYRQAAGRGLQLLFYSVGIGQISSEVPQNLSASRPQDRQFILSSKKLLLSDSGFYLCACDSSHQGETQYFGPGTRLLVL.

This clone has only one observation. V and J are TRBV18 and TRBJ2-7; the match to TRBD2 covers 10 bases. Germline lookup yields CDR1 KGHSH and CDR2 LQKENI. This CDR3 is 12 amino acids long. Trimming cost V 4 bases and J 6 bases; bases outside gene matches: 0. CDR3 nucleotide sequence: TGTGCCAGCTCACGACTAGCGGGCGAGCAGTACTTC. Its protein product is CASSRLAGEQYF.

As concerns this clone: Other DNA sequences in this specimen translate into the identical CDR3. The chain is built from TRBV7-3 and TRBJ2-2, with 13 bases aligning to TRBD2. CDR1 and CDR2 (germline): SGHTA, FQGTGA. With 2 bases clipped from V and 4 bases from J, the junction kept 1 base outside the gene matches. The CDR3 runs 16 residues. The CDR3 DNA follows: TGTGCCAGCAGCTTACGACTAGCGGGAGGCACCGGGGAGCTGTTTTTT. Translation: CASSLRLAGGTGELFF.

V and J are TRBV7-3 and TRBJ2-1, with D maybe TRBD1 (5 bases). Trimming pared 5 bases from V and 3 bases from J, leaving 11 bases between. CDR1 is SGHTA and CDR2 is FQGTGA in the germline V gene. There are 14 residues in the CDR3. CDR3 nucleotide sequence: TGTGCCAGCAGCCTCCAGGGTTTCTACAATGAGCAGTTCTTC. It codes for CASSLQGFYNEQFF.

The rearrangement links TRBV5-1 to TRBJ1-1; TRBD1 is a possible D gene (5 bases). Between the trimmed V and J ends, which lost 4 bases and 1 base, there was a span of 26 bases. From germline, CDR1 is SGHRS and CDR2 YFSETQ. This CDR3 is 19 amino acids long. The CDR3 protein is CASSLGTGIGGFRNTEAFF. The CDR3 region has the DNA TGCGCCAGCAGCCTGGGGACGGGTATTGGTGGGTTTAGGAACACTGAAGCTTTCTTT.

The CDR3 DNA sequence: TGTGCCAGCAGCTTAGGAGCGGGGACCTCTGGGGCCAACGTCCTGACTTTC. Translating it yields CASSLGAGTSGANVLTF. The rearrangement uses TRBV7-6 and TRBJ2-6, with 7 bases that match TRBD2. In germline, CDR1 is SGHVS, CDR2 FNYEAQ. Trimming at V came to 1 base and at J to 0 bases, leaving 3 bases not matched to a gene. CDR3 length: 17 residues.